This entry lists 26 T cell receptor beta chains sequenced from one sample in a study of cytotoxic CD8 clonotypes in ibrutinib-treated CLL. Some clones are missing from TCRdb's copy, which holds only in-frame ones; the method was immunoSEQ multiplex PCR. The table shows 55,000 to 60,000 clones, with approximately 54% occurring only once. Sequencing used PBMCs, obtained at disease progression, from a patient treated with ibrutinib. Source of these receptors: a human donor with chronic lymphocytic leukemia.

CDR3 protein: CASSFRVNEQFF. As DNA, the CDR3 is TGTGCCAGCAGTTTCAGGGTTAATGAGCAGTTCTTC. This chain joins TRBV6-5 and TRBJ2-1; maybe TRBD1 (5 bases). The CDR3 has 12 residues. Germline values: CDR1 MNHEY, CDR2 SVGAGI. Trimming removed 4 bases at V and 7 bases at J, with 8 bases between.

V gene TRBV9 combines with J gene TRBJ2-1; possibly TRBD2 for D (5 bases). Per germline, CDR1 SGDLS and CDR2 YYNGEE. The CDR3 length is 15 residues. V was clipped by 3 bases and J by 5 bases, with 15 bases between them. This CDR3 reads CASSAQRSLNNEQFF. The CDR3 nucleotides are TGTGCCAGCAGCGCCCAGCGGTCCCTTAACAATGAGCAGTTCTTC.

A few counts support this clone. This chain joins TRBV5-1 and TRBJ2-2; unclear D gene. Per germline, CDR1 SGHRS and CDR2 YFSETQ. The V end lost 1 base, the J end lost 4 bases, and 14 bases lay between the germline ends. The CDR3 runs to 16 residues. The DNA for the CDR3 is TGCGCCAGCAGCTTGTTTCTGGCCCCGGGCACCGGGGAGCTGTTTTTT. Translating gives CASSLFLAPGTGELFF.

This clone was counted a few times. The chain is built from TRBV4-2 and TRBJ2-7; D is perhaps TRBD1 (5 bases). The CDR3 loop spans 15 amino acids. Germline CDR1 and CDR2: LGHNA and YNFKEQ. Trimming shortened V by 0 bases and J by 3 bases, and 12 bases separated the two germline ends. This chain's CDR3 is CASSQEMPGNYEQYF. CDR3 sequence (DNA): TGTGCCAGCAGCCAAGAAATGCCAGGGAACTACGAGCAGTACTTC.

This chain links TRBV2 with TRBJ1-5; no clear D gene. Trimming took 6 bases from V and 2 from J, leaving 11 bases between them. The CDR3 covers 14 residues. Germline V gene data show CDR1 as SNHLY and CDR2 as FYNNEI. The CDR3 DNA sequence: TGTGCCAGCAGCCCCCGTACTGGCAATCAGCCCCAGCATTTT. Translating it yields CASSPRTGNQPQHF.

The chain carries TRBV9 and TRBJ2-1, with 7 bases that match TRBD1. The V gene end was trimmed by 3 bases and the J gene end by 11 bases; junction bases not matched to a gene: 5. Per germline, CDR1 SGDLS and CDR2 YYNGEE. The CDR3 has 12 amino acids. This chain's CDR3 is CASSGVQGKQFF. The CDR3 nucleotides are TGTGCCAGCAGCGGAGTACAGGGGAAGCAGTTCTTC.

V is TRBV19 and J is TRBJ1-2; D unclear. Trimming took off 3 bases at V and 4 bases at J, with 6 bases between the two ends. The germline V gene has CDR1 LNHDA and CDR2 SQIVND (reference sequence). This CDR3 has 12 amino acids. CDR3 DNA sequence: TGTGCCAGTAGTATGAGTCGCTATGGCTACACCTTC. Its translation is CASSMSRYGYTF.

The chain carries TRBV29-1 and TRBJ2-1; 10 nucleotides align to TRBD2. This CDR3 has 15 residues. Trimming took 4 bases from V and 7 from J; bases not matched to a gene: 10. Per the germline V gene, CDR1 is SQVTM and CDR2 is ANQGSEA. In DNA, the CDR3 is TGCAGCGTTGGCCCTAGGAGCGGGGGGGCGAATGAGCAGTTCTTC. Amino acids: CSVGPRSGGANEQFF.

This clone has a handful of counts. The chain combines TRBV4-1 with TRBJ2-7; 7 bases agree with TRBD1. The J segment lost 7 bases and the V segment lost 4 bases, leaving 19 bases of the junction unmatched. Germline CDR1 MGHRA, CDR2 YSYEKL. This CDR3 is 17 amino acids long. The CDR3: CASSPKPQDRQGLEQYF. In DNA form, the CDR3 reads TGCGCCAGCAGCCCAAAGCCCCAGGACCGACAGGGTCTTGAGCAGTACTTC.

V gene TRBV27 combines with J gene TRBJ2-3; either TRBD1 or TRBD2 may fit D (6 bases each). The length of the CDR3 is 16 residues. The germline V and J ends were trimmed by 5 bases and 5 bases, with 20 bases remaining between them. From germline, CDR1 is MNHEY and CDR2 SMNVEV (reference sequence). In DNA form, the CDR3 reads TGTGCCAGCAGTCCACGTCGGACGGAGGGGGGAGATACGCAGTATTTT. Protein: CASSPRRTEGGDTQYF.

This chain joins TRBV7-6 and TRBJ2-7, with TRBD2 matching over 12 bases. Germline-derived CDR1 and CDR2 are SGHVS and FNYEAQ. This CDR3 has 18 amino acids. With V trimmed by 1 base and J by 0 bases, 7 bases remained unmatched. The CDR3 DNA is TGTGCCAGCAGCTTAGTCACTAGCGGGGGGTACAGCTCCTACGAGCAGTACTTC. Translation: CASSLVTSGGYSSYEQYF.

This clone was detected once. V gene TRBV19 combines with J gene TRBJ1-5; 9 nucleotides align to TRBD1. From germline, CDR1 is LNHDA and CDR2 SQIVND (reference sequence). J lost 4 bases, V lost 5 bases, and 3 bases had no gene match. CDR3 length: 14 amino acids. The CDR3, as DNA: TGTGCCAGTAGTTCCGGGACAGGGAATCAGCCCCAGCATTTT. Translated, it gives CASSSGTGNQPQHF. Full variable domain (outside the CDR3, taken from reference TRBV19 and TRBJ1-5): DGGITQSPKYLFRKEGQNVTLSCEQNLNHDAMYWYRQDPGQGLRLIYYSQIVNDFQKGDIAEGYSVSREKKESFPLTVTSAQKNPTAFYLCASSSGTGNQPQHFGDGTRLSIL.

This clone was seen more than once but under ten times. The chain couples TRBV5-1 to TRBJ2-2; D is ambiguous. This CDR3 contains 12 residues. The V end was cut by 5 bases, the J end by 1 base, with 3 bases between. From germline, CDR1 is SGHRS and CDR2 YFSETQ. The CDR3 sequence is CASRQNTGELFF. In nucleotides, the CDR3 is TGCGCCAGCAGGCAGAACACCGGGGAGCTGTTTTTT.

V and J are TRBV6-5 and TRBJ2-5, with D unresolved. Trimming cost V 0 bases and J 1 base, with 12 bases left between them. This CDR3 is built from 16 residues. Germline loops: CDR1 MNHEY, CDR2 SVGAGI. CDR3 region: CASSYSTPLAQETQYF. The CDR3 DNA reads TGTGCCAGCAGTTACTCGACTCCGCTGGCCCAAGAGACCCAGTACTTC.

The chain joins TRBV2 to TRBJ2-3, with TRBD2 matching over 12 bases. This CDR3 spans 16 amino acids. CDR1 is SNHLY, CDR2 FYNNEI, per germline. V gave up 4 bases and J gave up 4 bases; unmatched junction bases: 6. The CDR3 here is CASSGLAGVGADTQYF. The CDR3 coding sequence is TGTGCCAGCAGTGGACTAGCGGGGGTCGGAGCAGATACGCAGTATTTT.

J is TRBJ2-3 and V is TRBV5-1; D is ambiguous. Trimming took off 0 bases at V and 4 bases at J, with 9 bases between the two ends. Germline V gene lookup returns CDR1 SGHRS and CDR2 YFSETQ. There are 14 residues in the CDR3. CDR3 region: CASSLGQVADTQYF. The DNA for the CDR3 is TGCGCCAGCAGCTTGGGTCAGGTGGCAGATACGCAGTATTTT. The entire variable domain, with the rest obtained from reference TRBV5-1 and TRBJ2-3, is as follows: KAGVTQTPRYLIKTRGQQVTLSCSPISGHRSVSWYQQTPGQGLQFLFEYFSETQRNKGNFPGRFSGRQFSNSRSEMNVSTLELGDSALYLCASSLGQVADTQYFGPGTRLTVL.

The count of this clone is one. The J gene is TRBJ1-2, the V gene TRBV25-1; TRBD1 matches 11 bases. Germline V gene lookup returns CDR1 MGHDK and CDR2 SYGVNS. CDR3 length equals 14 residues. The trim removed 6 bases at V and 4 bases at J, leaving 4 bases unmatched. CDR3 bases: TGTGCCAGCAGCTGGACAGGGGGCAGCTATGGCTACACCTTC. Its translation is CASSWTGGSYGYTF.

This rearrangement joins TRBV9 to TRBJ2-7; 8 bases map to TRBD2. This CDR3 region has 15 residues. V trimming: 4 bases; J trimming: 7 bases; junction bases outside the gene matches: 13. The germline gives CDR1 SGDLS, CDR2 YYNGEE. CDR3 region: CASSPSAGATTEQYF. The CDR3 region has the DNA TGTGCCAGCAGCCCTTCAGCGGGAGCTACTACGGAGCAGTACTTC.

This clone was counted between two and nine times. This chain connects TRBV4-3 to TRBJ1-5; D not certain. V gave up 1 base and J gave up 0 bases, with 7 bases separating them. Germline V CDR1 and CDR2: LGHNA, YSLEER. The CDR3 contains 15 residues. In DNA form, the CDR3 reads TGCGCCAGCAGCCAAGGACGGTATAGCAATCAGCCCCAGCATTTT. It encodes CASSQGRYSNQPQHF.

This chain joins TRBV18 and TRBJ1-1; TRBD1 matches at 9 bases. Looked up from germline, CDR1 is KGHSH and CDR2 is LQKENI. CDR3 length: 15 residues. V lost 3 bases, J lost 1 base, and 3 bases stayed unmatched. The DNA of the CDR3 is TGTGCCAGCTCACCTCGGACAGGGGCGAACACTGAAGCTTTCTTT. This encodes CASSPRTGANTEAFF.

This rearrangement joins TRBV11-3 to TRBJ2-4, with D possibly TRBD1 on 6 matching bases. Trimming stripped 5 bases from V and 7 bases from J, with 9 bases between. Looked up from germline, CDR1 is SGHNT and CDR2 is YENEEA. There are 12 residues in the CDR3. CDR3 residues: CASSLGQNIQYF. CDR3 in DNA: TGTGCCAGCAGCCTCGGACAGAACATTCAGTACTTC.

This clone was recorded many times. The rearrangement joins TRBV21-1 to TRBJ1-2; the table's D call, TRBD1, has no DNA check behind it. TRBV21-1 has pseudogene status. This CDR3 has 16 residues. The CDR3 is CASSHGGQGVPYGYTF. The CDR3 DNA follows: TGTGCCAGCAGCCACGGAGGACAGGGGGTTCCCTATGGCTACACCTTC.

The chain joins TRBV18 to TRBJ1-1; D gene uncertain. The germline V and J ends were trimmed by 6 bases and 1 base, with 9 bases remaining between them. CDR3 length: 13 amino acids. Germline lookup yields CDR1 KGHSH and CDR2 LQKENI. As DNA, the CDR3 is TGTGCCAGCTCTCTCACAGCGAACACTGAAGCTTTCTTT. Translation gives CASSLTANTEAFF.

This chain joins TRBV25-1 and TRBJ1-1; D gene ambiguous. The V end was cut by 0 bases, the J end by 7 bases, with 12 bases between. The germline V gene encodes CDR1 MGHDK and CDR2 SYGVNS. The CDR3 totals 14 residues. CDR3 amino acids: CASSEYSPGSEAFF. In nucleotides, the CDR3 is TGTGCCAGCAGTGAATATAGCCCCGGGAGTGAAGCTTTCTTT.

V gene TRBV23-1 combines with J gene TRBJ2-2; a weak D match, TRBD1 (6 bases). TRBV23-1 carries the ORF label, with uncertain function. V was cut by 10 bases and J by 0 bases, with 21 bases left in between. This CDR3 contains 17 residues. Here the CDR3 reads CATLAFTQGSNTGELFF. For the CDR3, the DNA is TGCGCCACCCTAGCTTTTACACAGGGTTCGAACACCGGGGAGCTGTTTTTT.

The gene calls are TRBV9 and TRBJ1-6; the D is unclear. Trimming cost V 3 bases and J 7 bases, with 14 bases left between them. The CDR3 is 15 amino acids. Germline CDR1 SGDLS, CDR2 YYNGEE. Here the CDR3 reads CASSATDGMNSPLHF. The CDR3 DNA reads TGTGCCAGCAGCGCGACCGACGGGATGAATTCACCCCTCCACTTT.